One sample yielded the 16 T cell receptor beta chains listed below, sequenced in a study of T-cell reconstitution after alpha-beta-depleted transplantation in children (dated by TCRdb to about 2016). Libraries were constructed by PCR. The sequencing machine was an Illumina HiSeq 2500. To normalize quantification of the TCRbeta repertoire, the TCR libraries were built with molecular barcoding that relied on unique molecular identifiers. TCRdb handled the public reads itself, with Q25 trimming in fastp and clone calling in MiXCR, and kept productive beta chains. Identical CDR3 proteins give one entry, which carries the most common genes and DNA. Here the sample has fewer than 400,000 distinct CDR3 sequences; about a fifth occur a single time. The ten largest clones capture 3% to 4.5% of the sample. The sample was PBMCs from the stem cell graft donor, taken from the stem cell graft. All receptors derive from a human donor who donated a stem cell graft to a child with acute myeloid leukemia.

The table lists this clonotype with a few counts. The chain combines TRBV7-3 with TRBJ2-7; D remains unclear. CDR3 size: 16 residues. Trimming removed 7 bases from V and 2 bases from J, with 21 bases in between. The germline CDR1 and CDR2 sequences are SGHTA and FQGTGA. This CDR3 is CASKPYKTDHTYEQYF. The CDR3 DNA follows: TGTGCCAGCAAGCCCTATAAAACGGACCACACCTACGAGCAGTACTTC.

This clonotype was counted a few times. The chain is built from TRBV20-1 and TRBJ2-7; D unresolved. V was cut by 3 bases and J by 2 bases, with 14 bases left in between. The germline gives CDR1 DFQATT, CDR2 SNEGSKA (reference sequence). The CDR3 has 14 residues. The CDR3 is CSASGVTTAYEQYF. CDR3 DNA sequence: TGCAGTGCTAGCGGAGTCACCACGGCCTACGAGCAGTACTTC.

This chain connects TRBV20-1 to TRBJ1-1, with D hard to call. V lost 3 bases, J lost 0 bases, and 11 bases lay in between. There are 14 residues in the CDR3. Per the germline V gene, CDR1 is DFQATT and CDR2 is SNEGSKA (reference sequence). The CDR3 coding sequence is TGCAGTGCTAGGGCAGCAATTATGAACACTGAAGCTTTCTTT. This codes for CSARAAIMNTEAFF.

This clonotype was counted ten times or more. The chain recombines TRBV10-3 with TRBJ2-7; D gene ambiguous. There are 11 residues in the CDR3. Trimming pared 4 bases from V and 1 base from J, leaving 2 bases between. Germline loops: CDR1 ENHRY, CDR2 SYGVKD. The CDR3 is CAISVSYEQYF. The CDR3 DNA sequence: TGTGCCATCAGTGTGTCCTACGAGCAGTACTTC.

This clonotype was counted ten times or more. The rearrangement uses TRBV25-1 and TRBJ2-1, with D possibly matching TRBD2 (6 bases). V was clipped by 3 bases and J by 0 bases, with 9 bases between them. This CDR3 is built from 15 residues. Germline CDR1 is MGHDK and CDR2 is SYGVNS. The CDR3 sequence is CASSEGGLSYNEQFF. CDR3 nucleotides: TGTGCCAGCAGTGAGGGGGGACTCTCCTACAATGAGCAGTTCTTC.

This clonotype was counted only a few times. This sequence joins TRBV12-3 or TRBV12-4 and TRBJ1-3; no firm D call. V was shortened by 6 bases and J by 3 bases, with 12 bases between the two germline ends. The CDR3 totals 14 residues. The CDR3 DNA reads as TGTGCCAGCAGCCGCGACGTATATGGAAACACCATATATTTT. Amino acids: CASSRDVYGNTIYF.

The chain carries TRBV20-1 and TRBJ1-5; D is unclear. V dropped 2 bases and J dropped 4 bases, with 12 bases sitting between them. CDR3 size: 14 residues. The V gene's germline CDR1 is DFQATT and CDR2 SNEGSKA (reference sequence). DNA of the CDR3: TGCAGTGCTAGATCCCCTCTGGGGAATCAGCCCCAGCATTTT. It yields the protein CSARSPLGNQPQHF.

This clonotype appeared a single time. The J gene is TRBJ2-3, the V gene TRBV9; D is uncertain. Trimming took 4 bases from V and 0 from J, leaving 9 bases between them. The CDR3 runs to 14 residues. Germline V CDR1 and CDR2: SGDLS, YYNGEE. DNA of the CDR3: TGTGCCAGCAGCCCCCTCAGAAGCACAGATACGCAGTATTTT. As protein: CASSPLRSTDTQYF. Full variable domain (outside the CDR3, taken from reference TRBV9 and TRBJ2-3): DSGVTQTPKHLITATGQRVTLRCSPRSGDLSVYWYQQSLDQGLQFLIQYYNGEERAKGNILERFSAQQFPDLHSELNLSSLELGDSALYFCASSPLRSTDTQYFGPGTRLTVL.

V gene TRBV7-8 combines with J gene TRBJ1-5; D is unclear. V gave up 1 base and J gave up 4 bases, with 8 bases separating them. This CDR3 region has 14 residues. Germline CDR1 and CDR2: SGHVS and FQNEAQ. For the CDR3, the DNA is TGTGCCAGCAGCTTAGGTTCCAGAAATCAGCCCCAGCATTTT. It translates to CASSLGSRNQPQHF. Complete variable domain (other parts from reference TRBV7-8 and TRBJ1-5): GAGVSQSPRYKVAKRGQDVALRCDPISGHVSLFWYQQALGQGPEFLTYFQNEAQLDKSGLPSDRFFAERPEGSVSTLKIQRTQQEDSAVYLCASSLGSRNQPQHFGDGTRLSIL.

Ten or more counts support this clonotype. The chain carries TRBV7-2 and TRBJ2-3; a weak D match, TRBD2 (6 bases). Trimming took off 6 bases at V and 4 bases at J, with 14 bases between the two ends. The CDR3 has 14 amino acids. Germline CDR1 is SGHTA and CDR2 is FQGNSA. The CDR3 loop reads CASSRSRDADTQYF. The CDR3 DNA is TGTGCCAGCAGTCGCTCGCGGGATGCAGATACGCAGTATTTT.

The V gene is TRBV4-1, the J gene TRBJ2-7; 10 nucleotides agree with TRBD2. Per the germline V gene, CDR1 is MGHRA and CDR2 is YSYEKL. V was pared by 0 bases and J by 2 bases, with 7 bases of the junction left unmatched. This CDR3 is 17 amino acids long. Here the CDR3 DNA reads TGCGCCAGCAGCCAAGATTATGCTAGCGGGAGCACCTACGAGCAGTACTTC. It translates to CASSQDYASGSTYEQYF.

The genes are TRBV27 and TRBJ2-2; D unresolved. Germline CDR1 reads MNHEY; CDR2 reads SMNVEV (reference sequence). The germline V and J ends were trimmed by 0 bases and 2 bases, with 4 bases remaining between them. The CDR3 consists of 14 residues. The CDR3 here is CASSLSANTGELFF. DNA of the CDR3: TGTGCCAGCAGTTTATCAGCAAACACCGGGGAGCTGTTTTTT.

The CDR3 DNA follows: TGTGCCAGCAGTTTTATTTCAACTAATGAAAAACTGTTTTTT. Residues: CASSFISTNEKLFF. The rearrangement joins TRBV12-3 or TRBV12-4 to TRBJ1-4; D ambiguous. V lost 3 bases to trimming and J lost 0 bases, with 5 bases between them. The CDR3 length is 14 residues.

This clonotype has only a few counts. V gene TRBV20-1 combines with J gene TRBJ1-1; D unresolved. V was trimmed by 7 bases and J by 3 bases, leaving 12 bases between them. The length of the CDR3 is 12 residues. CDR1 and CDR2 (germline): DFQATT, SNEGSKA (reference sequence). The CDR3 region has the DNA TGCAGTGTTCGAGGGATTGACACTGAAGCTTTCTTT. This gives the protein CSVRGIDTEAFF.

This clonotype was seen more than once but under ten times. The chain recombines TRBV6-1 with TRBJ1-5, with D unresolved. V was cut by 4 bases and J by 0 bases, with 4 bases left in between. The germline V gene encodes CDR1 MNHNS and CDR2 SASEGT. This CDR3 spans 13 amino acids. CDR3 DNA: TGTGCCAGCAGTGCTCGTAGCAATCAGCCCCAGCATTTT. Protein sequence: CASSARSNQPQHF.

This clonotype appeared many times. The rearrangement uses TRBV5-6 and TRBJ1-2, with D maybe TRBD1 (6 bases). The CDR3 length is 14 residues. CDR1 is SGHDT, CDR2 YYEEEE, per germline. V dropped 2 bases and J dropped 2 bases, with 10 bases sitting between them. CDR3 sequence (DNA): TGTGCCAGCAGCTTCGCAGGGGCCAACTATGGCTACACCTTC. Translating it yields CASSFAGANYGYTF.